This T cell receptor (beta chain) stems from a study of blood T cells in healthy people across ages. Sample-barcoded 5' priming and a J-beta primer mix drove a second PCR of roughly 6 to 12 cycles. TCRdb re-derived calls from the 5' RACE reads in MiXCR, one entry per CDR3 protein. Of about 1.5 million distinct CDR3 sequences in the sample, 35% to 45% were seen once. Germline-derived CDR1 and CDR2 are SGHAT and FQNNGV. V was cut by 1 base and J by 5 bases, with 7 bases left in between. This CDR3 spans 13 amino acids. This receptor was taken from a woman aged 18-29 years in good health. The chain has TRBV11-2 and TRBJ2-3; D uncertain. The sequencing sample was made of blood. The CDR3 DNA reads TGTGCCAGCAGCTTAGGACCTTTAGATACGCAGTATTTT. Translating it yields CASSLGPLDTQYF.